The 18 T cell receptor beta chains below were found in one sample sequenced in a study of blood T cell repertoires in COVID-19. Here immunoSEQ multiplex PCR was the method, and the copy in TCRdb shows in-frame clones only, minus some. The sample yields tens of thousands of clones, 88% seen once. Sequencing was done on a sample of peripheral blood. The receptors were sampled from a human donor in a cohort sampled during active COVID-19.

Here the CDR3 DNA reads TGTGCCAGCAGTTATGGGGAGTCGAGAGGCTACACCTTC. It is translated as CASSYGESRGYTF. The chain is built from TRBV28 and TRBJ1-2, with no clear D. There are 13 residues in the CDR3. Germline-derived CDR1 and CDR2 are MDHEN and SYDVKM. V was shortened by 4 bases and J by 8 bases, with 14 bases between the two germline ends.

The CDR3 is CASSTVGQRREQYF. CDR3 DNA sequence: TGTGCCAGCAGCACCGTCGGACAGCGCCGAGAGCAGTACTTC. The V gene is TRBV11-2, the J gene TRBJ2-7; D possibly corresponds to TRBD1 (6 bases). CDR3 size: 14 residues. The V gene lost 5 bases and the J gene lost 7 bases, with 18 bases spanning the gap. Germline V gives CDR1 SGHAT, CDR2 FQNNGV.

This clone has a handful of counts. The rearrangement uses TRBV3-1 (or the pseudogene TRBV3-2) and TRBJ2-1; D call uncertain. The ends were cut back, 4 bases at V and 9 bases at J, with 13 bases in the middle. From germline, CDR1 is LGHDT and CDR2 YNNKEL (reference sequence). The CDR3 length is 13 residues. The CDR3 region is CASSPTLAGEQFF. As DNA, the CDR3 is TGTGCCAGCAGCCCCACCTTAGCTGGTGAGCAGTTCTTC.

This clone was seen only once. The chain is built from TRBV13 and TRBJ2-3; D is ambiguous. The V and J ends lost 4 bases and 2 bases respectively, with 13 bases between them. The CDR3 has 15 residues. The germline gives CDR1 PRHDT, CDR2 FYEKMQ (reference sequence). CDR3 residues: CASSSGEATTDTQYF. CDR3 in DNA: TGTGCCAGCAGCTCCGGAGAAGCGACCACAGATACGCAGTATTTT.

V and J are TRBV18 and TRBJ2-1, with TRBD2 identical over 7 bases. The CDR3 runs 16 residues. Germline V gives CDR1 KGHSH, CDR2 LQKENI. Trimming removed 3 bases from V and 0 bases from J; junction bases left unmatched: 5. In DNA form, the CDR3 reads TGTGCCAGCTCACCTACACCGGGAGGCTCCTACAATGAGCAGTTCTTC. Protein product: CASSPTPGGSYNEQFF.

The chain uses TRBV7-2 and TRBJ1-2, with D possibly matching TRBD1 (5 bases). CDR1 is SGHTA and CDR2 is FQGNSA in the germline V gene. The CDR3 extends over 15 amino acids. V was cut by 4 bases and J by 8 bases, with 20 bases left in between. The CDR3 protein is CASSSKLGTPEGYTF. CDR3 DNA: TGTGCCAGCAGCTCTAAACTAGGGACTCCGGAGGGCTACACCTTC.

The V and J genes are TRBV29-1 and TRBJ2-4; D is possibly TRBD1 (6 bases). V lost 5 bases and J 8 bases, leaving 10 bases between the germline ends. Germline loops: CDR1 SQVTM, CDR2 ANQGSEA. This CDR3 region has 11 residues. CDR3 bases: TGCAGCGTTCAGGGGAGAGACATTCAGTACTTC. Protein: CSVQGRDIQYF.

The V gene is TRBV28, the J gene TRBJ1-2, with 9 bases lining up with TRBD1. V shed 5 bases, J shed 5 bases, and the junction held 6 bases outside the gene matches. The CDR3 loop spans 14 amino acids. Germline CDR1 MDHEN, CDR2 SYDVKM. CDR3 in amino acids: CASSTRGQGYGYTF. CDR3 nucleotides: TGTGCCAGCAGTACCCGGGGACAGGGTTATGGCTACACCTTC.

The chain carries TRBV6-1 and TRBJ1-1; D is unresolved. V lost 2 bases and J 6 bases, leaving 10 bases between the germline ends. The CDR3 extends over 13 amino acids. CDR1 is MNHNS, CDR2 SASEGT, per germline. CDR3 DNA: TGTGCCAGCAGTGAATATGTAGATCCTGAAGCTTTCTTT. This codes for CASSEYVDPEAFF.

V gene TRBV6-2 or TRBV6-3 combines with J gene TRBJ2-3; 8 positions match TRBD2. Germline V lookup: CDR1 MNHEY, CDR2 SVGEGT. Losses at the gene ends were 3 bases for V and 0 bases for J; bases not matched to a gene: 14. CDR3 length: 19 amino acids. CDR3 in DNA: TGTGCCAGCAGTTATATCCCGGGAGGGCCAAAGAGAAGCACAGATACGCAGTATTTT. This encodes CASSYIPGGPKRSTDTQYF.

The chain employs TRBV7-2 and TRBJ2-1; tentatively, D is TRBD2 (5 bases). CDR1 is SGHTA and CDR2 is FQGNSA in the germline V gene. V was pared by 1 base and J by 8 bases, with 9 bases between. The CDR3 has 13 residues. The CDR3 nucleotides read TGTGCCAGCAGCTTAGACGGGATTGATGAGCAGTTCTTC. Translation: CASSLDGIDEQFF. Complete variable domain (other parts from reference TRBV7-2 and TRBJ2-1): GAGVSQSPSNKVTEKGKDVELRCDPISGHTALYWYRQSLGQGLEFLIYFQGNSAPDKSGLPSDRFSAERTGGSVSTLTIQRTQQEDSAVYLCASSLDGIDEQFFGPGTRLTVL.

The chain joins TRBV28 to TRBJ1-3; TRBD1 matches at 8 bases. The CDR3 is 17 residues long. Per the germline V gene, CDR1 is MDHEN and CDR2 is SYDVKM. Trimming at V came to 3 bases and at J to 0 bases, leaving 7 bases not matched to a gene. The CDR3 DNA reads TGTGCCAGCAGTTTGGCCAGGGGGCAGGTCTCTGGAAACACCATATATTTT. Amino acids: CASSLARGQVSGNTIYF.

This chain connects TRBV5-4 to TRBJ1-5; D uncertain. The length of the CDR3 is 13 residues. Germline lookup yields CDR1 SGHNT and CDR2 YYREEE (reference sequence). Trimming removed 1 base at V and 2 bases at J, with 4 bases between. The CDR3 sequence is CASSLSGNQPQHF. CDR3 bases: TGTGCCAGCAGCTTGTCAGGCAATCAGCCCCAGCATTTT.

Concerning this clone: The junction shows a germline mismatch at one end, possibly a read error. V and J are TRBV5-4 and TRBJ2-7; 11 bases are a match to TRBD2. The CDR3 has 15 residues. Germline assignment: CDR1 SGHNT and CDR2 YYREEE (reference sequence). The CDR3 spells CASSLRLAGPNRLIF. In DNA, the CDR3 is TGTGCCAGCAGCTTACGACTAGCGGGACCCAACCGATTAATATTC.

This clone was seen a handful of times. This chain connects TRBV19 to TRBJ1-5; D not resolved. The CDR3 covers 18 residues. V lost 3 bases to trimming and J lost 0 bases, with 18 bases between them. Germline V gene data show CDR1 as LNHDA and CDR2 as SQIVND (reference sequence). The CDR3 is CASSMLGSAVYSNQPQHF. The CDR3 DNA reads TGTGCCAGTAGTATGCTCGGTTCGGCGGTATATAGCAATCAGCCCCAGCATTTT. The variable domain in full, completed from reference TRBV19 and TRBJ1-5, reads DGGITQSPKYLFRKEGQNVTLSCEQNLNHDAMYWYRQDPGQGLRLIYYSQIVNDFQKGDIAEGYSVSREKKESFPLTVTSAQKNPTAFYLCASSMLGSAVYSNQPQHFGDGTRLSIL.

The V and J genes are TRBV28 and TRBJ2-2, with 13 positions matching TRBD2. This CDR3 contains 18 residues. The germline V gene encodes CDR1 MDHEN and CDR2 SYDVKM. V lost 6 bases, J lost 3 bases, and 10 bases stayed unmatched. The CDR3 region is CASRVTSGRARYTGELFF. As DNA, the CDR3 is TGTGCCAGCAGGGTAACTAGCGGGAGGGCCCGTTACACCGGGGAGCTGTTTTTT.

V usage is TRBV18 and J usage is TRBJ2-7; 9 bases fit TRBD1. The CDR3 covers 16 residues. V lost 5 bases, J lost 4 bases, and 12 bases stayed unmatched. Germline values: CDR1 KGHSH, CDR2 LQKENI. The CDR3 region has the DNA TGTGCCAGCTCAGCTTCCGGGACAGGGTTGGGATACGAGCAGTACTTC. As protein: CASSASGTGLGYEQYF.

V usage is TRBV15 and J usage is TRBJ1-5; D might be TRBD1 (6 bases). The germline V gene has CDR1 LNHNV and CDR2 YYDKDF (reference sequence). The CDR3 totals 15 residues. The germline V and J ends were trimmed by 1 base and 0 bases, with 7 bases remaining between them. The CDR3 is CATSRADSSNQPQHF. CDR3 DNA sequence: TGTGCCACCAGCAGAGCGGACAGTAGCAATCAGCCCCAGCATTTT.